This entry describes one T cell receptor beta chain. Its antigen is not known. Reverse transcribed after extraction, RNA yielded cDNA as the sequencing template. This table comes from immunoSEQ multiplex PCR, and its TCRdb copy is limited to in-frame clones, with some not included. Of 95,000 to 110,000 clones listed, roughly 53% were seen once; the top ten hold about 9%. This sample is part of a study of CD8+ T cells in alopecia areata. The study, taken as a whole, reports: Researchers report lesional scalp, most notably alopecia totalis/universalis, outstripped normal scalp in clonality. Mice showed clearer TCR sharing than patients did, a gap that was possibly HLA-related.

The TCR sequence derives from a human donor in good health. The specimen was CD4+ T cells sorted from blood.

The CDR3 DNA sequence: TGTGCCAGTGGGACAGGGGCTGGAAACACCATATATTTT. This encodes CASGTGAGNTIYF. The V call is TRBV11-2, the J call TRBJ1-3; 10 nucleotides match TRBD1. Losses at the gene ends were 9 bases for V and 2 bases for J; bases not matched to a gene: 1. The CDR3 is 13 amino acids. Germline V gene lookup returns CDR1 SGHAT and CDR2 FQNNGV.